These 6 T cell receptor beta chains originate from one sample sequenced in a study. TCRdb reanalysed the 5' RACE reads using MiXCR and keeps one entry per CDR3 protein. This table holds roughly 42,000 distinct CDR3 sequences, about 32% found once. The source material was tumor-infiltrating memory CD4+ T cells sorted from the breast tumor. Subset meaning: memory CD4+ T cells, CD4+CD45RO+CD25-. The receptors originated from a female donor with breast cancer.

The gene calls are TRBV2 and TRBJ2-2; maybe TRBD1 (5 bases). V was shortened by 0 bases and J by 3 bases, with 5 bases between the two germline ends. This CDR3 region has 14 residues. The germline CDR1 and CDR2 sequences are SNHLY and FYNNEI. The CDR3 nucleotides read TGTGCCAGCAGTGAAGCAGGGGACACCGGGGAGCTGTTTTTT. This translates into CASSEAGDTGELFF.

For this clonotype: The final CDR3 position lacks the conserved phenylalanine or tryptophan, pointing to a likely read error. This chain links TRBV29-1 with TRBJ1-3; D unresolved. Germline V lookup: CDR1 SQVTM, CDR2 ANQGSEA. The CDR3 covers 13 residues. V was clipped by 3 bases and J by 0 bases, with 6 bases between them. The CDR3 is CSVDSSSGNTIYV. The CDR3 bases are TGCAGCGTTGACAGCAGCTCTGGAAACACCATATATGTT.

In this sample, this clonotype turned up a few times. The chain combines TRBV5-4 with TRBJ2-5; 9 bases match TRBD1. J was trimmed by 5 bases and V by 1 base; bases with no gene match: 3. Germline V CDR1 and CDR2: SGHNT, YYREEE (reference sequence). The CDR3 sequence is 14 residues long. CDR3 protein: CASSLRDREETQYF. The DNA of the CDR3 is TGTGCCAGCAGCTTGCGGGACAGGGAGGAGACCCAGTACTTC.

This clonotype has a handful of counts. The CDR3 bases are TGCGCCAGCAGCCACCTCGGCAAGGGAGCGATTCAGCCCCAGCATTTT. Translated: CASSHLGKGAIQPQHF. This chain uses TRBV4-1 with TRBJ1-5; D is uncertain. The CDR3 totals 16 residues. CDR1 and CDR2 from the germline V gene are MGHRA and YSYEKL. V dropped 3 bases and J dropped 6 bases, with 18 bases sitting between them.

This clonotype was detected only a few times. The chain has TRBV5-6 and TRBJ2-1; 7 bases are shared with TRBD1. V trimming: 2 bases; J trimming: 6 bases; junction bases outside the gene matches: 2. The germline V gene encodes CDR1 SGHDT and CDR2 YYEEEE. This CDR3 contains 13 residues. The DNA for the CDR3 is TGTGCCAGCAGCTTCGACAGGGCCAATGAGCAGTTCTTC. This encodes CASSFDRANEQFF.

The chain couples TRBV18 to TRBJ2-5; 9 nucleotides match TRBD1. With 5 bases clipped from V and 4 bases from J, the junction kept 5 bases outside the gene matches. This CDR3 spans 14 amino acids. Germline CDR1 and CDR2: KGHSH and LQKENI. The CDR3 region is CASSEGTGRETQYF. CDR3 sequence (DNA): TGTGCCAGCTCAGAAGGGACAGGGAGAGAGACCCAGTACTTC.